This TCR beta chain was observed in a study of Ad26.COV2.S vaccination and SARS-CoV-2 variants. Study-wide context: Ad26.COV2.S shots went into the muscle once or twice, 56 days apart.

Some clones are missing from TCRdb's copy, which holds only in-frame ones; the method was immunoSEQ multiplex PCR. Of 360,000 or so clones in the sample, roughly 90% were seen once. Whole-study results and caveats: Vaccine recipients surpassed placebo recipients in spike-specific TCR breadth. Non-spike TCR breadth showed similarity between vaccine and placebo recipients.

Comments on this clone: Its target is not known.

Noted treatment: around 19 received Ad26.COV2.S at low or high dose, single or two shots; five or six received placebo; per-sample allocation not given. Samples were taken on day 63 after the first vaccine or placebo injection. This vaccine is an Ad26 vector that expresses the Wuhan-strain SARS-CoV-2 spike. This TCR was sampled from a person between 18 and 65 years old who received the Ad26.COV2.S COVID-19 vaccine or a placebo. Sequencing was performed on peripheral blood, taken in a trial of Ad26.COV2.S vaccine versus placebo.

The CDR3 region is CASSNRQNSPLHF. The CDR3 DNA reads as TGTGCCAGCAGCAACCGACAGAATTCACCCCTCCACTTT. The chain carries TRBV13 and TRBJ1-6, with D perhaps TRBD1 (5 bases). Germline assignment: CDR1 PRHDT and CDR2 FYEKMQ (reference sequence). CDR3 length: 13 amino acids. Trimming stripped 5 bases from V and 7 bases from J, with 9 bases between.